The rows below give T cell receptor beta chains drawn from one sample of a study of identical twins. MiXCR was run by TCRdb on the 5' RACE reads, yielding one entry per CDR3 protein. There are a few hundred thousand distinct CDR3 sequences in the sample; more than 9% occur only once, and 2.5% to 3.5% lies in the top ten. These records were also assigned to another study, of yellow fever vaccine responses in identical twins.

Sequencing was carried out using PBMCs. All receptors come from a young woman in good health. CDR3s include the opening cysteine and the closing phenylalanine or tryptophan. The D gene is left open where the match is weak. Clone sizes are given selectively: once, few, many, or a class where the clone is expanded.

>TRBJ2-3|TRBV25-1|TRBD2|15|few
TGTGCCAGCAGTGAGAGCGGGACCCCCACAGATACGCAGTATTTT
CASSESGTPTDTQYF
>TRBJ2-1|TRBV4-3|.|16|.
TGCGCCAGCAGCCAACCGGGTCTGAGCTCCTACAATGAGCAGTTCTTC
CASSQPGLSSYNEQFF
>TRBJ2-3|TRBV12-3/TRBV12-4|TRBD2|12|few
TGTGCCAGCAGAACCGGGACTAGCTACAAGTATTTT
CASRTGTSYKYF
>TRBJ2-3|TRBV3-1|TRBD2|13|.
TGTGCCAGCAGCCGAGGACTAGAGAATACGCAGTATTTT
CASSRGLENTQYF
>TRBJ2-2|TRBV19|TRBD1|16|.
TGTGCCAGTAGTCTCCGAGGACAGGGGGGGACCGGGGAGCTGTTTTTT
CASSLRGQGGTGELFF
>TRBJ1-4|TRBV5-1|TRBD1|15|few
TGCGCCAGCAGCTTGGTGGGACAGCGAGGTGAAAAACTGTTTTTT
CASSLVGQRGEKLFF
>TRBJ2-3|TRBV4-3|TRBD1|16|few
TGCGCCAGCAGCCCCACCGGGACAGGGTTCACAGATACGCAGTATTTT
CASSPTGTGFTDTQYF
>TRBJ2-1|TRBV20-1|TRBD2|15|few
TGCAGTGCTAGAGATTACGGGAGGGCCCGCAATGAGCAGTTCTTC
CSARDYGRARNEQFF
>TRBJ2-2|TRBV27|.|15|many
TGTGCCAGCAGTTTATATTCGGGAATTGTAAGGGAGCTGTTTTTT
CASSLYSGIVRELFF
>TRBJ2-7|TRBV20-1|TRBD2|16|many
TGCAGTGCTAGGAAGGGACTAGCGGGAAATCGGTACGAGCAGTACTTC
CSARKGLAGNRYEQYF
>TRBJ2-7|TRBV7-2|.|14|.
TGTGCCAGCAGCTTAGGGGCGCCTACCTACGAGCAGTACTTC
CASSLGAPTYEQYF
>TRBJ2-2|TRBV28|.|20|few
TGTGCCAGCAGTACCGGAGACTCGACCGGGCCTCCTAATTGGCCCGGGGAGCTGTTTTTT
CASSTGDSTGPPNWPGELFF
>TRBJ2-1|TRBV20-1|TRBD1|18|.
TGCAGTGCCGGCGGGGGACAGGGGGCGCCGAGCGGGAGACATGAGCAGTTCTTC
CSAGGGQGAPSGRHEQFF
>TRBJ2-2|TRBV29-1|.|13|few
TGCAGCGTTGTTAGGGGGAGGGCCGGGGAGCTGTTTTTT
CSVVRGRAGELFF
>TRBJ2-7|TRBV24-1|.|16|many
TGTGCCACTTCGTCGACATCACTAGCACGTACCTACGAGCAGTACTTC
CATSSTSLARTYEQYF
>TRBJ1-6|TRBV7-9|.|15|.
TGTGCCAGCAGCCCCTATTTTGGGAATAATTCACCCCTCCACTTT
CASSPYFGNNSPLHF
>TRBJ2-1|TRBV29-1|.|12|.
TGCAGCGTTGAAGACAGATACAATGAGCAGTTCTTC
CSVEDRYNEQFF
>TRBJ2-5|TRBV7-9|.|15|.
TGTGCCAGCAGCTTTCTGTCTGGGGACCAAGAGACCCAGTACTTC
CASSFLSGDQETQYF
>TRBJ2-4|TRBV3-1|.|15|few
TGTGCCAGCAGCCAAGAGGGGGAGGCCAGGGGAGTTCAGTACTTC
CASSQEGEARGVQYF
>TRBJ1-2|TRBV6-1|.|11|.
TGTGCCAGCATATCACGGACTGGCTACACCTTC
CASISRTGYTF
>TRBJ1-1|TRBV5-1|.|19|.
TGCGCCAGCAGCTTCGGGGTGCCGGGGATGGTAGGCTGGGACACTGAAGCTTTCTTT
CASSFGVPGMVGWDTEAFF
>TRBJ2-1|TRBV28|TRBD1|15|.
TGTGCCAGCAGCTCACTTGGACAGGGGATCAATGAGCAGTTCTTC
CASSSLGQGINEQFF
>TRBJ2-6|TRBV29-1|.|16|few
TGCAGCGTTGAAGACAGGCTGATCTCTGGGGCCAACGTCCTGACTTTC
CSVEDRLISGANVLTF
>TRBJ2-2|TRBV20-1|TRBD2|18|.
TGCAGTGCTAGGGAGACTCTAGCGGTCAATAAGAGGGGCGGGGAGCTGTTTTTT
CSARETLAVNKRGGELFF
>TRBJ2-5|TRBV7-2|.|17|few
TGTGCCAGCAGCCACAAGACTGGAGGTGAAGCCGTGAAGACCCAGTACTTC
CASSHKTGGEAVKTQYF
>TRBJ2-1|TRBV10-3|TRBD1|16|.
TGTGCCATCAGTGGACAGGGAAAGAGCTCCTACAATGAGCAGTTCTTC
CAISGQGKSSYNEQFF
>TRBJ1-4|TRBV14|.|15|few
TGTGCCAGCAGCCAATCGGCGGGAACTAATGAAAAACTGTTTTTT
CASSQSAGTNEKLFF
>TRBJ2-1|TRBV25-1|.|14|few
TGTGCCAGTAAGAGCAGTCTCTCCTACAATGAGCAGTTCTTC
CASKSSLSYNEQFF
>TRBJ2-5|TRBV6-2/TRBV6-3|.|14|few
TGTGCCAGCAGAAACGGCGGGGATTCAGAGACCCAGTACTTC
CASRNGGDSETQYF
>TRBJ2-3|TRBV3-1|.|15|many
TGTGCCAGCAGCCACCGGGACGAACCCACAGATACGCAGTATTTT
CASSHRDEPTDTQYF
>TRBJ2-5|TRBV7-9|.|16|few
TGTGCCAGCAGCTCTACCAGGGCCCTCGTCCAAGAGACCCAGTACTTC
CASSSTRALVQETQYF
>TRBJ2-1|TRBV6-2/TRBV6-3|TRBD2|11|few
TGTGCCAGCAGTTACGGGACTAGTTTGTTCTTC
CASSYGTSLFF
>TRBJ2-3|TRBV24-1|.|14|many
TGTGCCACCAGTGATAATGCCGGCACAGATACGCAGTATTTT
CATSDNAGTDTQYF